The 14 T cell receptor beta chains reported below all come from one sample, sequenced in a study of long-term antiretroviral therapy in people with HIV (dated by TCRdb to the early 2020s). The immunoSEQ hsTCRB v3.0 assay was used at survey level resolution to sequence the TRB variable region. TCRdb stores this immuneACCESS table with in-frame sequences only. Part of the clones is absent; in the studies checked, under half of the shortfall reflects unresolved V genes, and no reason is known for the rest. The sample records 6,500 to 7,500 clones, 65% to 80% of which are singletons. The ten most abundant clones make up 20% to 30% of the sample. This specimen was unsorted PBMCs, taken 1.1 years after starting antiretroviral therapy. These receptor sequences come from a man aged 35 to 55 with HIV.

This clone came up a few times. The chain is built from TRBV5-4 and TRBJ1-6; a possible D gene is TRBD1 (6 bases). V was clipped by 0 bases and J by 9 bases, with 13 bases between them. Germline CDR1 and CDR2: SGHNT and YYREEE (reference sequence). The CDR3 contains 15 residues. CDR3 nucleotide sequence: TGTGCCAGCAGCTTGGCCGTACAGGGAGTTTCACCCCTCCACTTT. It is translated as CASSLAVQGVSPLHF.

This clone was picked up a small number of times. This chain connects TRBV2 to TRBJ1-5, with D uncertain. The V gene's germline CDR1 is SNHLY and CDR2 FYNNEI. The CDR3 has 14 residues. V was pared by 3 bases and J by 3 bases, with 9 bases between. In nucleotides, the CDR3 is TGTGCCAGCAGTGACCCGGGGTACAATCAGCCCCAGCATTTT. Protein sequence: CASSDPGYNQPQHF.

This chain uses TRBV6-5 with TRBJ1-2, with D perhaps matching TRBD1 (5 bases). V shed 0 bases and J shed 5 bases, with 10 bases lying between them. Looked up from germline, CDR1 is MNHEY and CDR2 is SVGAGI. This CDR3 region has 14 residues. CDR3 nucleotide sequence: TGTGCCAGCAGTTACTCCAGGGTGGGGTATGGCTACACCTTC. This sequence encodes CASSYSRVGYGYTF.

The chain joins TRBV19 to TRBJ1-5; no definite D call. The CDR3 has 16 amino acids. Germline V gene sequence: CDR1 LNHDA, CDR2 SQIVND (reference sequence). The V end was cut by 7 bases, the J end by 0 bases, with 16 bases between. This CDR3 is CASTDLGLTSNQPQHF. CDR3 nucleotide sequence: TGTGCCAGTACCGACCTCGGACTTACTAGCAATCAGCCCCAGCATTTT.

This clone was picked up a small number of times. This sequence joins TRBV28 and TRBJ2-7; no clear D gene. V dropped 5 bases and J dropped 3 bases, with 5 bases sitting between them. The CDR3 covers 11 residues. The V gene's germline CDR1 is MDHEN and CDR2 SYDVKM. The CDR3 reads CASSTYYEQYF. The CDR3 nucleotides are TGTGCCAGCAGTACATACTACGAGCAGTACTTC.

This chain joins TRBV6-5 and TRBJ2-2; no clear D. The germline gives CDR1 MNHEY, CDR2 SVGAGI. The CDR3 consists of 15 residues. V lost 0 bases and J 7 bases, leaving 12 bases between the germline ends. CDR3 in DNA: TGTGCCAGCAGTTACTCAGACACCGGAGTCGGGGAGCTGTTTTTT. It translates to CASSYSDTGVGELFF.

This sequence joins TRBV19 and TRBJ1-1; no clear D gene. V dropped 3 bases and J dropped 0 bases, with 8 bases sitting between them. Germline V gives CDR1 LNHDA, CDR2 SQIVND (reference sequence). The CDR3 is 14 amino acids. This CDR3 reads CASSMNWVNTEAFF. CDR3 nucleotide sequence: TGTGCCAGTAGTATGAATTGGGTGAACACTGAAGCTTTCTTT.

Only a few counts were recorded for this clone. The gene calls are TRBV28 and TRBJ2-7, with D uncertain. V gave up 5 bases and J gave up 2 bases, with 7 bases separating them. Germline V gene data show CDR1 as MDHEN and CDR2 as SYDVKM. There are 12 residues in the CDR3. The CDR3 reads CASSLAPYEQYF. CDR3 sequence (DNA): TGTGCCAGCAGTCTGGCCCCCTACGAGCAGTACTTC.

The chain combines TRBV28 with TRBJ1-3, with D possibly TRBD1 on 5 matching bases. V shed 6 bases and J shed 1 base, with 13 bases lying between them. This CDR3 comprises 15 residues. Per germline, CDR1 MDHEN and CDR2 SYDVKM. DNA for the CDR3: TGTGCCAGCAGGGGCAGGGAAGATTCTGGAAACACCATATATTTT. Its protein is CASRGREDSGNTIYF.

The chain uses TRBV5-5 and TRBJ2-7; the D gene is possibly TRBD2 (5 bases). The V end lost 0 bases, the J end lost 5 bases, and 6 bases lay between the germline ends. This CDR3 spans 12 amino acids. Germline assignment: CDR1 SGHKS and CDR2 YYEKEE (reference sequence). CDR3: CASSLVGNEQYF. DNA for the CDR3: TGTGCCAGCAGCTTGGTCGGGAACGAGCAGTACTTC. The entire variable domain, with the rest obtained from reference TRBV5-5 and TRBJ2-7, is as follows: DAGVTQSPTHLIKTRGQQVTLRCSPISGHKSVSWYQQVLGQGPQFIFQYYEKEERGRGNFPDRFSARQFPNYSSELNVNALLLGDSALYLCASSLVGNEQYFGPGTRLTVT.

The CDR3 reads CASSLGVENTEAFF. The CDR3 bases are TGTGCCAGCAGCTTGGGGGTAGAGAACACTGAAGCTTTCTTT. The rearrangement uses TRBV7-9 and TRBJ1-1, with D perhaps matching TRBD1 (5 bases). The CDR3 length is 14 residues. Looked up from germline, CDR1 is SEHNR and CDR2 is FQNEAQ (reference sequence). Trimming took off 3 bases at V and 1 base at J, with 9 bases between the two ends.

This chain joins TRBV6-4 and TRBJ2-3; TRBD2 matches at 8 bases. V trimming: 2 bases; J trimming: 3 bases; junction bases outside the gene matches: 1. The CDR3 contains 14 residues. Germline CDR1 reads MRHNA; CDR2 reads SNTAGT. The CDR3, as DNA: TGTGCCAGCAGTGACGGACTAGCAACAGATACGCAGTATTTT. Translated, it gives CASSDGLATDTQYF.

This clone was detected only a few times. The gene calls are TRBV2 and TRBJ1-5, with D perhaps TRBD1 (5 bases). Trimming took off 3 bases at V and 7 bases at J, with 13 bases between the two ends. This CDR3 comprises 14 residues. Germline V lookup: CDR1 SNHLY, CDR2 FYNNEI. The CDR3 DNA follows: TGTGCCAGCAGTGAGGGGGGACTGAGGCAGCCCCAGCATTTT. This gives the protein CASSEGGLRQPQHF.

Of note for this clone: The junction departs from the called germline gene at one end, perhaps through a read error. This rearrangement joins TRBV10-3 to TRBJ2-7, with 8 nucleotides matching TRBD1. The CDR3 is 14 residues long. Germline CDR1 is ENHRY and CDR2 is SYGVKD. The CDR3 nucleotides are TGCGCCAGCACCATGACAGGGGCCTCCTACGAGCAGTACTTC. Amino acids: CASTMTGASYEQYF.